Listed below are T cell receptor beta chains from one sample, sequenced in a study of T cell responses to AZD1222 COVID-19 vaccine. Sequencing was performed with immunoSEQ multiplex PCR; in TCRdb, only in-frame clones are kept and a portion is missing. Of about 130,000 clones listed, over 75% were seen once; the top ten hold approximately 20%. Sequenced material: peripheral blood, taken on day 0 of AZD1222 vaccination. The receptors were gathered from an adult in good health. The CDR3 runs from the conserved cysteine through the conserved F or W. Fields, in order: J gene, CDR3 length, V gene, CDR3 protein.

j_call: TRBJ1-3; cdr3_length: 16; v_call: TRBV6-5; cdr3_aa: CASSSHFDREGNTIYF
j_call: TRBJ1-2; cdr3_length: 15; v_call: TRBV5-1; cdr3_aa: CASSLDAQTNYGYTF
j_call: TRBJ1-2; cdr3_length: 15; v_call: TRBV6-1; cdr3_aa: CASSESGTAFYGYTF
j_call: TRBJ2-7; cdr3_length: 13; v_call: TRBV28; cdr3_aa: CASSLGGSYEQYF
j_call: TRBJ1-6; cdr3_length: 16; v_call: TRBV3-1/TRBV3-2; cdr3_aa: CASSQQGQAYNSPLHF
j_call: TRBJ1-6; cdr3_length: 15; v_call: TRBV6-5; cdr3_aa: CASRGTTTFDSPLHF
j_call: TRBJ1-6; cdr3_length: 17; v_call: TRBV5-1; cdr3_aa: CASSLALASSYNSPLHF
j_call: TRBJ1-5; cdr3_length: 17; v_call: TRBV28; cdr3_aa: CASSLWGAGPSSQPQHF
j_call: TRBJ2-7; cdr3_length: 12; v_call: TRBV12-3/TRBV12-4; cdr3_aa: CASSLRQVEQYF
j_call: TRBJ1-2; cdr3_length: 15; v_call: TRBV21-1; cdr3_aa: CASRDSRDRADGYTF
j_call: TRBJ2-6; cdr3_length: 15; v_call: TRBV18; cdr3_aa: CASSPWAAGANVLTF
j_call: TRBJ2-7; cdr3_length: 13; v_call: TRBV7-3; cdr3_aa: CASRQGSKGEQYF
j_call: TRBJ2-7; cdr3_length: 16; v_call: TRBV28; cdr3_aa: CASSLRYRGSSYEQYF
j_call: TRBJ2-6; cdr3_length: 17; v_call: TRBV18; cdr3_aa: CASSPGQGYSGANVLTF
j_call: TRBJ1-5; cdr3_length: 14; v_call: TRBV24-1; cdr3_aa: CATSEEGANQPQHF
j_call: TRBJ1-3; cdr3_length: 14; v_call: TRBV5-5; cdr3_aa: CASSFLTLGNTIYF
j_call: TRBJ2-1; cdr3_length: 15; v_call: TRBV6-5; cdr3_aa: CASSYYQPGFDEQFF
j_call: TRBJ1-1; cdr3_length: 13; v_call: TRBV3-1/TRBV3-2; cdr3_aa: CASSQGVNTEAFF
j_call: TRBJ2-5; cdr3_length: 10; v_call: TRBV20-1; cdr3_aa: CSASSETQYF
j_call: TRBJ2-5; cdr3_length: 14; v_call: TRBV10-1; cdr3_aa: CARSWDSESETQYF
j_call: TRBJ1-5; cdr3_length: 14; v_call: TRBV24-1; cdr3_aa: CATSDLDSNQPQHF
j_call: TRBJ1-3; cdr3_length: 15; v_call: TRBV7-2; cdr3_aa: CASSFTPLAGNTIYF